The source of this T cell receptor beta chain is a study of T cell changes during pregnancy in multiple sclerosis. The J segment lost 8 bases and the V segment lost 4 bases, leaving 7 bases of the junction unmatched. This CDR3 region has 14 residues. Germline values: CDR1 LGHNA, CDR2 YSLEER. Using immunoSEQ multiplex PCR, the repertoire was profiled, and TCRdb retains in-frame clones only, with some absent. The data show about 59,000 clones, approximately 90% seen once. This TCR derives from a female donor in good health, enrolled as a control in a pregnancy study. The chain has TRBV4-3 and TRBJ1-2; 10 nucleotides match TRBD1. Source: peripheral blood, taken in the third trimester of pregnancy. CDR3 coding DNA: TGCGCCAGCAGCCCTGACAGGGGGCGGGGGGGCTACACCTTC. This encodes CASSPDRGRGGYTF.